The 19 T cell receptor beta chains below were found in one sample sequenced in a study of blood T cell repertoires in COVID-19. Some clones are missing from TCRdb's copy, which holds only in-frame ones; the method was immunoSEQ multiplex PCR. The repertoire consists of 100,000 to 150,000 clones, with more than 70% occurring once and the leading ten covering 3.2%. The specimen sequenced was peripheral blood. The source is a woman older than 75 with COVID-19, enrolled during active disease.

The count of this clone is one. The rearrangement links TRBV19 to TRBJ1-5, with 7 bases fitting TRBD1. Germline-derived CDR1 and CDR2 are LNHDA and SQIVND (reference sequence). This CDR3 is built from 16 residues. Germline trimming cut 4 bases from V and 3 bases from J; bases unmatched to any gene: 9. The CDR3 bases are TGTGCCAGTAGTACTCCGGGACAGCTAGTCAATCAGCCCCAGCATTTT. It translates to CASSTPGQLVNQPQHF. Filled out from reference TRBV19 and TRBJ1-5, the complete variable domain reads DGGITQSPKYLFRKEGQNVTLSCEQNLNHDAMYWYRQDPGQGLRLIYYSQIVNDFQKGDIAEGYSVSREKKESFPLTVTSAQKNPTAFYLCASSTPGQLVNQPQHFGDGTRLSIL.

The V call is TRBV4-1, the J call TRBJ1-2, with D possibly being TRBD1 (5 bases). The length of the CDR3 is 17 residues. Germline V gene lookup returns CDR1 MGHRA and CDR2 YSYEKL. Trimming cost V 5 bases and J 1 base, with 20 bases left between them. The CDR3 DNA sequence: TGCGCCAGCAGCTTTGCGGGGAGGGGAGCCTTTAACTATGGCTACACCTTC. Amino acids: CASSFAGRGAFNYGYTF.

The chain recombines TRBV4-2 with TRBJ2-5; D remains unclear. The CDR3 is made up of 17 amino acids. From germline, CDR1 is LGHNA and CDR2 YNFKEQ. The V gene lost 1 base and the J gene lost 0 bases, with 15 bases spanning the gap. The CDR3 nucleotides are TGTGCCAGCAGCCAAGGAATAGAGATATCCTACCAAGAGACCCAGTACTTC. This gives the protein CASSQGIEISYQETQYF.

The chain uses TRBV5-1 and TRBJ2-2; weak D call: TRBD1 (5 bases). Between the trimmed V and J ends, which lost 4 bases and 6 bases, there was a span of 13 bases. The CDR3 has 14 amino acids. The germline CDR1 and CDR2 sequences are SGHRS and YFSETQ. The CDR3 DNA follows: TGCGCCAGCAGCCCGGACATGGTTTCCGGGGAGCTGTTTTTT. This codes for CASSPDMVSGELFF.

The gene calls are TRBV6-6 and TRBJ2-7, with TRBD2 identical over 8 bases. CDR3 size: 16 residues. Losses at the gene ends were 4 bases for V and 4 bases for J; bases not matched to a gene: 12. Germline values: CDR1 MNHNY, CDR2 SVGAGI (reference sequence). The CDR3 coding sequence is TGTGCCAGCAGTTGGCAATCTGGCGGGAGGTCGTACGAGCAGTACTTC. Translated: CASSWQSGGRSYEQYF.

V gene TRBV18 combines with J gene TRBJ2-3; 14 nucleotides match TRBD2. The trim removed 4 bases at V and 1 base at J, leaving 13 bases unmatched. The V gene's germline CDR1 is KGHSH and CDR2 LQKENI. The CDR3 consists of 20 residues. The CDR3, as DNA: TGTGCCAGCTCACGGAACACCGGGACTAGCGGGAGCTGGGGCACAGATACGCAGTATTTT. Translating gives CASSRNTGTSGSWGTDTQYF.

This chain uses TRBV19 with TRBJ2-2; the D is unclear. V dropped 3 bases and J dropped 9 bases, with 14 bases sitting between them. Germline V gene data show CDR1 as LNHDA and CDR2 as SQIVND (reference sequence). This CDR3 region has 14 residues. CDR3 sequence: CASSIFGDRRELFF. CDR3 bases: TGTGCCAGTAGTATTTTCGGTGATCGCCGGGAGCTGTTTTTT.

This chain connects TRBV4-1 to TRBJ2-1; 7 bases fit TRBD2. Germline V gives CDR1 MGHRA, CDR2 YSYEKL. The CDR3 runs 17 residues. V trimming: 5 bases; J trimming: 4 bases; junction bases outside the gene matches: 14. In nucleotides, the CDR3 is TGCGCCAGCAGCGCCCCCCACGGGCTAGCGGATTACAATGAGCAGTTCTTC. As protein: CASSAPHGLADYNEQFF.

V is TRBV11-2 and J is TRBJ1-4, with D unclear. Per the germline V gene, CDR1 is SGHAT and CDR2 is FQNNGV. V dropped 5 bases and J dropped 6 bases, with 13 bases sitting between them. The CDR3 is made up of 14 amino acids. The CDR3: CASSRPGVDEKLFF. In DNA, the CDR3 is TGTGCCAGCAGCCGTCCCGGGGTGGATGAAAAACTGTTTTTT.

J is TRBJ2-7 and V is TRBV27; 7 bases are a match to TRBD2. V was pared by 4 bases and J by 2 bases, with 5 bases of the junction left unmatched. Germline assignment: CDR1 MNHEY and CDR2 SMNVEV (reference sequence). The CDR3 contains 14 residues. Written as DNA, the CDR3 is TGTGCCAGCAGTTATGTCGCGGGAGCCTACGAGCAGTACTTC. This sequence encodes CASSYVAGAYEQYF.

This chain links TRBV7-2 with TRBJ2-3; 7 bases map to TRBD1. Germline CDR1 and CDR2: SGHTA and FQGNSA. The V and J ends lost 4 bases and 5 bases, in that order; junction bases with no gene match: 15. This CDR3 region has 17 residues. The CDR3 here is CASSSNELLQGRDTQYF. The CDR3 DNA sequence: TGTGCCAGCAGCTCGAATGAACTCCTACAGGGGCGAGATACGCAGTATTTT. Full variable domain (remainder filled in from reference TRBV7-2 and TRBJ2-3): GAGVSQSPSNKVTEKGKDVELRCDPISGHTALYWYRQSLGQGLEFLIYFQGNSAPDKSGLPSDRFSAERTGGSVSTLTIQRTQQEDSAVYLCASSSNELLQGRDTQYFGPGTRLTVL.

The chain recombines TRBV7-2 with TRBJ2-1; D gene uncertain. V lost 3 bases and J lost 4, with 10 bases in between. This CDR3 has 14 amino acids. CDR1 and CDR2 from the germline V gene are SGHTA and FQGNSA. DNA for the CDR3: TGTGCCAGCAGCTTTACCAGGCAGTACAATGAGCAGTTCTTC. Translated, it gives CASSFTRQYNEQFF.

The J gene is TRBJ2-5, the V gene TRBV2, with 11 positions matching TRBD2. Trimming cost V 7 bases and J 2 bases; bases outside gene matches: 6. This CDR3 contains 15 residues. CDR1 and CDR2 (germline): SNHLY, FYNNEI. Here the CDR3 reads CASKGLAATQETQYF. The CDR3 DNA follows: TGTGCCAGCAAGGGACTAGCGGCGACACAAGAGACCCAGTACTTC.

This chain uses TRBV5-1 with TRBJ2-1; TRBD2 matches at 8 bases. The CDR3 sequence is 13 residues long. J lost 13 bases, V lost 0 bases, and 6 bases had no gene match. CDR1 and CDR2 (germline): SGHRS, YFSETQ. In DNA form, the CDR3 reads TGCGCCAGCAGCTTGGATGAGCGGGGGTTTCAGTTCTTC. Its translation: CASSLDERGFQFF.

This clone was seen just once. This sequence joins TRBV21-1 and TRBJ2-2; the table's D call, TRBD2, has no DNA check behind it. TRBV21-1 is tagged as a pseudogene. This CDR3 spans 13 amino acids. In DNA, the CDR3 is TGTGCCAGCAGCAAAGTCGGTTCCGGGGAGCTGTTTTTT. This sequence encodes CASSKVGSGELFF.

The gene calls are TRBV20-1 and TRBJ2-5; no firm D call. The CDR3 totals 11 residues. Germline CDR1 and CDR2: DFQATT and SNEGSKA (reference sequence). The V and J ends lost 6 bases and 4 bases respectively, with 9 bases between them. In nucleotides, the CDR3 is TGCAGTGCCCGCGGAGCAGAGACCCAGTACTTC. This gives the protein CSARGAETQYF.

V gene TRBV2 combines with J gene TRBJ2-4; D perhaps matches TRBD1 (7 bases). Trimming removed 6 bases at V and 10 bases at J, with 25 bases between. Germline CDR1 is SNHLY and CDR2 is FYNNEI. The CDR3 contains 16 residues. In nucleotides, the CDR3 is TGTGCCAGCAGGGAGGGGGCCATTTCTAGTCGGGGTATTCAGTACTTC. Translated, it gives CASREGAISSRGIQYF.

The genes are TRBV10-2 and TRBJ1-5; 9 positions match TRBD1. The CDR3 covers 16 residues. The V gene's germline CDR1 is WSHSY and CDR2 SAAADI. Trimming took 9 bases from V and 4 from J; bases not matched to a gene: 13. The CDR3 sequence is CARRPGTGTRNQPQHF. The CDR3 region has the DNA TGCGCCAGGAGACCCGGGACAGGGACAAGAAATCAGCCCCAGCATTTT.

The chain recombines TRBV11-2 with TRBJ2-3; D gene unclear. Trimming left V 3 bases short and J 4 bases short, with 11 bases between. The CDR3 totals 14 residues. Germline V CDR1 and CDR2: SGHAT, FQNNGV. The CDR3: CASSFALEADTQYF. The CDR3 bases are TGTGCCAGCAGCTTTGCTCTAGAGGCAGATACGCAGTATTTT.